This T cell receptor beta chain emerged from a study of T-cell reconstitution after alpha-beta-depleted transplantation in children. Regarding the study as a whole: Some patients' high day-60 TCRbeta diversity was attributed to recipient cells surviving conditioning. A year post-transplant, T-cell counts and diversity derived mostly from newly produced T cells. Expanded clones from the graft, numbering several hundred, reportedly supplied alpha-beta T cells about two months after transplant.

This clonotype was recorded at least ten times. Its antigen is not known. TCRbeta library preparation incorporated unique molecular identifiers. One entry per CDR3 protein results from TCRdb running MiXCR on the PCR reads. This sample has 65,000 to 75,000 distinct CDR3 sequences, with roughly 4.9% found just once. V was trimmed by 7 bases and J by 7 bases, leaving 25 bases between them. The CDR3 runs 16 residues. The chain carries TRBV12-3 or TRBV12-4 and TRBJ1-2; possibly TRBD1 for D (6 bases). This sample comprised PBMCs, mostly from graft donor cells, obtained 180 days after TCRalphabeta/CD19-depleted stem cell transplant. The receptor was isolated from a boy in the first two years of life who had a stem cell transplant for acute myeloid leukemia, so the T cells may come from the graft donor. The DNA for the CDR3 is TGTGCCAGCACCCTTGGATTGGGGAAAGGGGGACGTGGCTACACCTTC. Its translation: CASTLGLGKGGRGYTF.